Below are 30 T cell receptor beta chains sequenced from a single sample in a study of blood T cell repertoires in COVID-19. TCRdb's table, derived via immunoSEQ multiplex PCR, lists solely in-frame clones and lacks some. The sample includes 90,000 to 120,000 clones, approximately 81% seen only once; the top ten take approximately 4.1%. Sequences were obtained from peripheral blood. These receptors were obtained from a human donor in a cohort sampled during active COVID-19.

This chain uses TRBV18 with TRBJ2-2; D might be TRBD2 (5 bases). V lost 0 bases and J 6 bases, leaving 11 bases between the germline ends. The CDR3 runs 15 residues. Germline CDR1 and CDR2: KGHSH and LQKENI. The CDR3 loop is CASSPPYPGSGELFF. CDR3 coding DNA: TGTGCCAGCTCACCACCGTATCCGGGGTCCGGGGAGCTGTTTTTT.

This chain links TRBV5-6 with TRBJ2-1; possible D gene TRBD2, 6 bases. Germline V gene sequence: CDR1 SGHDT, CDR2 YYEEEE. The V gene lost 3 bases and the J gene lost 3 bases, with 13 bases spanning the gap. CDR3 size: 15 residues. The CDR3 loop is CASSWRTIHYNEQFF. The CDR3, as DNA: TGTGCCAGCAGCTGGAGGACTATTCACTACAATGAGCAGTTCTTC.

V and J are TRBV7-2 and TRBJ2-3; D possibly corresponds to TRBD2 (6 bases). The CDR3 covers 16 residues. Germline values: CDR1 SGHTA, CDR2 FQGNSA. Trimming pared 6 bases from V and 1 base from J, leaving 17 bases between. The DNA of the CDR3 is TGTGCCAGCAGTCCCCCGCGGGCTAGCGGCACAGATACGCAGTATTTT. Protein: CASSPPRASGTDTQYF.

The rearrangement joins TRBV5-1 to TRBJ2-1, with D possibly matching TRBD2 (6 bases). The CDR3 consists of 17 residues. Germline V gene sequence: CDR1 SGHRS, CDR2 YFSETQ. Deletions cut 2 bases from V and 0 bases from J, with 15 bases between. This CDR3 is CASSLRTGVSSYNEQFF. In nucleotides, the CDR3 is TGCGCCAGCAGCTTACGTACGGGGGTCAGCTCCTACAATGAGCAGTTCTTC.

The chain employs TRBV5-1 and TRBJ1-1, with 7 bases identical to TRBD1. The CDR3 has 15 residues. With V trimmed by 3 bases and J by 0 bases, 5 bases remained unmatched. The germline CDR1 and CDR2 sequences are SGHRS and YFSETQ. As DNA, the CDR3 is TGCGCCAGCAGCTCGACGACAGGGTTGAACACTGAAGCTTTCTTT. Its translation is CASSSTTGLNTEAFF.

The chain uses TRBV19 and TRBJ1-5; D is uncertain. The CDR3 loop spans 13 amino acids. Trimming took off 0 bases at V and 8 bases at J, with 8 bases between the two ends. CDR1 and CDR2 (germline): LNHDA, SQIVND (reference sequence). The CDR3 DNA follows: TGTGCCAGTAGTATAGATATTGTAGAGCCCCAGCATTTT. Protein product: CASSIDIVEPQHF.

This clone was detected once. V is TRBV7-2 and J is TRBJ2-1; 12 bases are shared with TRBD2. Germline V CDR1 and CDR2: SGHTA, FQGNSA. J lost 8 bases, V lost 6 bases, and 8 bases had no gene match. CDR3 length equals 15 residues. CDR3 coding DNA: TGTGCCAGCAGAGAGGGACTAGCGGGTCTTCATGAGCAGTTCTTC. Protein: CASREGLAGLHEQFF.

The V call is TRBV9, the J call TRBJ2-3, with 11 bases matching TRBD2. Germline V gives CDR1 SGDLS, CDR2 YYNGEE. The junction had 3 bases not matched to a gene; V was cut back by 0 bases and J by 6 bases. The CDR3 extends over 15 amino acids. The DNA of the CDR3 is TGTGCCAGCAGCGTAGAGTTAGCGGGAGGGGATACGCAGTATTTT. Translating gives CASSVELAGGDTQYF.

This rearrangement joins TRBV19 to TRBJ1-5; a weak D match, TRBD1 (6 bases). Germline values: CDR1 LNHDA, CDR2 SQIVND (reference sequence). The CDR3 contains 15 residues. The ends were cut back, 5 bases at V and 6 bases at J, with 17 bases in the middle. The DNA for the CDR3 is TGTGCCAGTAGTGCACAGGGTGGAGCCACTCAGCCCCAGCATTTT. As protein: CASSAQGGATQPQHF.

V is TRBV4-3 and J is TRBJ1-3; a possible D gene is TRBD1 (5 bases). Between the trimmed V and J ends, which lost 4 bases and 9 bases, there was a span of 19 bases. CDR3 length: 15 residues. Germline CDR1 reads LGHNA; CDR2 reads YSLEER. The CDR3 loop reads CASSPQSKGFTTIYF. In DNA, the CDR3 is TGCGCCAGCAGCCCACAATCGAAGGGGTTTACCACCATATATTTT.

The chain has TRBV2 and TRBJ2-7, with a possible D match to TRBD1 (6 bases). The germline gives CDR1 SNHLY, CDR2 FYNNEI. V dropped 6 bases and J dropped 3 bases, with 9 bases sitting between them. The CDR3 loop spans 12 amino acids. The CDR3 DNA sequence: TGTGCCAGCAGCGTACAGGGCTACGAGCAGTACGTC. Translating it yields CASSVQGYEQYV.

The chain links TRBV2 to TRBJ2-4; perhaps TRBD2 as D (6 bases). Trimming left V 6 bases short and J 1 base short, with 16 bases between. The CDR3 length is 16 residues. The germline V gene has CDR1 SNHLY and CDR2 FYNNEI. DNA for the CDR3: TGTGCCAGCAGCAGTACCCAGCGGGTGGCCAAAAACATTCAGTACTTC. Its translation is CASSSTQRVAKNIQYF.

The chain carries TRBV5-1 and TRBJ2-2; TRBD2 agrees at 9 bases. The V gene end was trimmed by 3 bases and the J gene end by 6 bases; junction bases not matched to a gene: 3. There are 14 residues in the CDR3. Germline V gene sequence: CDR1 SGHRS, CDR2 YFSETQ. The CDR3 is CASSSAGGPGELFF. The CDR3 bases are TGCGCCAGCAGCTCAGCGGGAGGTCCCGGGGAGCTGTTTTTT.

There are a few counts of this clone. Here the CDR3 DNA reads TGTGCCTGGAGTACACAGGGCTATGGCTACACCTTC. It translates to CAWSTQGYGYTF. The V gene is TRBV30, the J gene TRBJ1-2; weak D call: TRBD1 (6 bases). Germline CDR1 is GTSNPN and CDR2 is SVGIG (reference sequence). V was trimmed by 2 bases and J by 4 bases, leaving 8 bases between them. CDR3 length: 12 amino acids.

V and J are TRBV2 and TRBJ2-7; unclear D gene. Looked up from germline, CDR1 is SNHLY and CDR2 is FYNNEI. With 5 bases removed from V and 1 base from J, the gap between germline ends came to 15 bases. The CDR3 is 15 residues long. CDR3 protein: CASSYEVGTSYEQYF. CDR3 DNA sequence: TGTGCCAGCAGTTATGAGGTAGGCACATCCTACGAGCAGTACTTC.

This clone was recorded once. V gene TRBV4-3 combines with J gene TRBJ2-5; tentative D call: TRBD1 (6 bases). Looked up from germline, CDR1 is LGHNA and CDR2 is YSLEER. The CDR3 has 15 amino acids. With 5 bases removed from V and 4 bases from J, the gap between germline ends came to 17 bases. DNA of the CDR3: TGCGCCAGCAGCACAAATACAGGGCCTGGAGAGACCCAGTACTTC. It is translated as CASSTNTGPGETQYF.

The chain has TRBV6-5 and TRBJ2-5, with TRBD2 identical over 11 bases. Per the germline V gene, CDR1 is MNHEY and CDR2 is SVGAGI. Trimming cost V 6 bases and J 8 bases; bases outside gene matches: 11. The CDR3 contains 15 residues. The CDR3: CASSPGTSGRLTQYF. CDR3 bases: TGTGCCAGCAGCCCAGGGACTAGCGGACGACTTACCCAGTACTTC.

The V gene is TRBV12-3 or TRBV12-4, the J gene TRBJ2-1; D may be TRBD1 (6 bases). CDR3 length: 13 residues. Trimming removed 6 bases at V and 13 bases at J, with 19 bases between. Here the CDR3 DNA reads TGTGCCAGCAGCCTGGGAATGCCGGGACATCAGTTCTTC. Protein product: CASSLGMPGHQFF.

This chain uses TRBV19 with TRBJ1-5; D is perhaps TRBD1 (5 bases). The germline V gene has CDR1 LNHDA and CDR2 SQIVND (reference sequence). V was clipped by 5 bases and J by 4 bases, with 12 bases between them. The CDR3 runs 14 residues. The CDR3 sequence is CASSWGVQNQPQHF. CDR3 nucleotides: TGTGCCAGTAGTTGGGGGGTACAAAATCAGCCCCAGCATTTT. The full variable domain, rest sourced from reference TRBV19 and TRBJ1-5, is DGGITQSPKYLFRKEGQNVTLSCEQNLNHDAMYWYRQDPGQGLRLIYYSQIVNDFQKGDIAEGYSVSREKKESFPLTVTSAQKNPTAFYLCASSWGVQNQPQHFGDGTRLSIL.

The chain links TRBV12-5 to TRBJ2-3, with TRBD2 matching over 9 bases. Losses at the gene ends were 7 bases for V and 1 base for J; bases not matched to a gene: 3. Per germline, CDR1 LGHNT and CDR2 FRNRAP. CDR3 size: 14 residues. The CDR3 coding sequence is TGTGCTAGTGCCTTAGCGGGGGGCACAGATACGCAGTATTTT. This encodes CASALAGGTDTQYF.

V is TRBV4-3 and J is TRBJ1-2, with TRBD1 identical over 9 bases. The CDR3 covers 16 residues. With 3 bases clipped from V and 6 bases from J, the junction kept 11 bases outside the gene matches. Germline-derived CDR1 and CDR2 are LGHNA and YSLEER. CDR3 amino acids: CASSQLRDRVGDGYTF. CDR3 sequence (DNA): TGCGCCAGCAGCCAGCTAAGGGACAGGGTGGGAGATGGCTACACCTTC.

This clone was picked up a small number of times. The rearrangement links TRBV24-1 to TRBJ2-5, with D maybe TRBD1 (5 bases). Germline lookup yields CDR1 KGHDR and CDR2 SFDVKD. V shed 9 bases and J shed 1 base, with 17 bases lying between them. CDR3 length: 15 amino acids. The CDR3 loop reads CATSAGHSSQETQYF. In nucleotides, the CDR3 is TGTGCCACCTCCGCTGGACATTCCTCCCAAGAGACCCAGTACTTC.

J is TRBJ2-2 and V is TRBV2, with D perhaps matching TRBD1 (5 bases). This CDR3 comprises 16 residues. Germline CDR1 reads SNHLY; CDR2 reads FYNNEI. V was trimmed by 0 bases and J by 6 bases, leaving 14 bases between them. The CDR3 DNA sequence: TGTGCCAGCAGTGAAGCACGGACAACTCCGTCCGGGGAGCTGTTTTTT. As protein: CASSEARTTPSGELFF.

V usage is TRBV5-1 and J usage is TRBJ2-2; TRBD2 matches at 9 bases. The CDR3 is 16 amino acids. Germline-derived CDR1 and CDR2 are SGHRS and YFSETQ. Trimming took 2 bases from V and 1 from J; bases not matched to a gene: 3. As DNA, the CDR3 is TGCGCCAGCAGCTTCCTAGCGGGAATGAACACCGGGGAGCTGTTTTTT. Its protein is CASSFLAGMNTGELFF.

The chain has TRBV7-2 and TRBJ2-2, with 9 bases that match TRBD2. Germline CDR1 and CDR2: SGHTA and FQGNSA. CDR3 length equals 16 residues. With V trimmed by 4 bases and J by 4 bases, 7 bases remained unmatched. The CDR3 is CASSYRLAVSTGELFF. Written as DNA, the CDR3 is TGTGCCAGCAGCTATCGACTAGCGGTTTCCACCGGGGAGCTGTTTTTT.

This clone was found a few times. The chain has TRBV5-4 and TRBJ2-3, with 8 bases fitting TRBD2. CDR1 is SGHNT and CDR2 is YYREEE in the germline V gene (reference sequence). Losses at the gene ends were 7 bases for V and 1 base for J; bases not matched to a gene: 8. This CDR3 comprises 15 residues. CDR3 sequence (DNA): TGTGCCAGCCGGCCGCGGCGGGAGGGCACAGATACGCAGTATTTT. Translation: CASRPRREGTDTQYF.

The V and J genes are TRBV24-1 and TRBJ2-5; 12 bases agree with TRBD2. The germline V gene has CDR1 KGHDR and CDR2 SFDVKD. The V segment lost 4 bases and the J segment 5 bases; nucleotides outside the gene matches: 4. The CDR3 covers 15 residues. Here the CDR3 DNA reads TGTGCCACCAGTGAGGGGACTAGCGGGTGGGAGACCCAGTACTTC. Translated: CATSEGTSGWETQYF.

This clone was seen once. The J gene is TRBJ2-1, the V gene TRBV6-4; tentatively, D is TRBD2 (5 bases). V was shortened by 9 bases and J by 4 bases, with 22 bases between the two germline ends. Germline V gene sequence: CDR1 MRHNA, CDR2 SNTAGT. The CDR3 consists of 16 residues. The CDR3 reads CASPHPVPRRYNEQFF. The CDR3 DNA is TGTGCCAGTCCCCACCCAGTCCCCAGGAGGTACAATGAGCAGTTCTTC.

The chain links TRBV5-6 to TRBJ2-1, with 8 positions matching TRBD2. The CDR3 consists of 13 residues. CDR1 and CDR2 from the germline V gene are SGHDT and YYEEEE. Unmatched junction bases numbered 2, after V lost 1 base and J lost 8 bases. Written as DNA, the CDR3 is TGTGCCAGCAGCTTGAGCGGGAGCGATGAGCAGTTCTTC. It codes for CASSLSGSDEQFF.

The rearrangement links TRBV20-1 to TRBJ2-7; tentatively, D is TRBD1 (6 bases). V lost 5 bases and J 7 bases, leaving 12 bases between the germline ends. Germline V gives CDR1 DFQATT, CDR2 SNEGSKA (reference sequence). This CDR3 comprises 11 residues. The CDR3 here is CSAATGFEQYV. CDR3 nucleotides: TGCAGTGCTGCCACAGGGTTTGAGCAGTACGTC.